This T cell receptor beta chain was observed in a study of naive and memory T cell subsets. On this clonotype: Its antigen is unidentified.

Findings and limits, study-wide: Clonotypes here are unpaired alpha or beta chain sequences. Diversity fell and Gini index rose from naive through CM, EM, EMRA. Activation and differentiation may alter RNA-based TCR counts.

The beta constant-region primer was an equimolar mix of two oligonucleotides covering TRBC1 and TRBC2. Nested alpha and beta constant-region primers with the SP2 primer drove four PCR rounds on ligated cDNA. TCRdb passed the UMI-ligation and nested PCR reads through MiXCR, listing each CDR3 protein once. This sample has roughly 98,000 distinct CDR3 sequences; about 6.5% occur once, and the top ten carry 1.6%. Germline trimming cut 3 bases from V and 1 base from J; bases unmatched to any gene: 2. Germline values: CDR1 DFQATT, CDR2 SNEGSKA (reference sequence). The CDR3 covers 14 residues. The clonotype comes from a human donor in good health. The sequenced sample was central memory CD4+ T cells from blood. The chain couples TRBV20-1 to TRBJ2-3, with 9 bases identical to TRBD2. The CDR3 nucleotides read TGCAGTGCTAGTTCTAGCGGGGGCACAGATACGCAGTATTTT. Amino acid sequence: CSASSSGGTDTQYF.